Presented here are 15 T cell receptor beta chains from one specimen sequenced in a study of cytomegalovirus exposure and HLA in healthy donors. The PCR was carried out with 60 Vbeta primers and 13 Jbeta primers. Repertoires were generated with immunoSEQ multiplex PCR, while TCRdb's copy carries only in-frame clones and drops some. The data contain over 65,000 clones, roughly 80% of them singletons. Sequencing was performed on PBMCs. Every receptor here comes from a middle-aged woman in good health and CMV-seropositive.

The chain couples TRBV2 to TRBJ1-4, with D uncertain. The CDR3 sequence is 13 residues long. Germline V gene sequence: CDR1 SNHLY, CDR2 FYNNEI. Trimming took off 5 bases at V and 8 bases at J, with 12 bases between the two ends. The CDR3 DNA reads TGTGCCAGCAGTTATTATCAACGGGAAAAACTGTTTTTT. Its translation is CASSYYQREKLFF.

CDR3 amino acids: CASSLGGNYEQYF. The DNA of the CDR3 is TGTGCCAGCAGCTTGGGCGGGAACTACGAGCAGTACTTC. The chain employs TRBV5-4 and TRBJ2-7; TRBD2 is a possible D gene (6 bases). From germline, CDR1 is SGHNT and CDR2 YYREEE (reference sequence). V gave up 0 bases and J gave up 3 bases, with 7 bases separating them. The CDR3 covers 13 residues.

The chain is built from TRBV6-1 and TRBJ1-1; TRBD1 might be the D (5 bases). V lost 2 bases and J 7 bases, leaving 11 bases between the germline ends. The CDR3 contains 13 residues. The germline V gene has CDR1 MNHNS and CDR2 SASEGT. The CDR3 DNA reads as TGTGCCAGCAGTGAACACAGAGACAGTGAAGCTTTCTTT. Protein product: CASSEHRDSEAFF.

The chain combines TRBV27 with TRBJ2-5; 9 positions match TRBD2. The CDR3 runs 16 residues. The germline V gene encodes CDR1 MNHEY and CDR2 SMNVEV (reference sequence). The trim removed 6 bases at V and 4 bases at J, leaving 12 bases unmatched. CDR3 amino acids: CASSTRGGEGGETQYF. Written as DNA, the CDR3 is TGTGCCAGCAGCACTCGCGGGGGGGAGGGAGGAGAGACCCAGTACTTC.

The V and J genes are TRBV7-8 and TRBJ1-3, with D hard to call. The ends were cut back, 1 base at V and 2 bases at J, with 12 bases in the middle. The CDR3 has 16 amino acids. CDR1 is SGHVS, CDR2 FQNEAQ, per germline. The CDR3 sequence is CASSLVPSSPGNTIYF. The CDR3 DNA sequence: TGTGCCAGCAGCTTAGTTCCTAGTAGTCCTGGAAACACCATATATTTT.

The chain couples TRBV27 to TRBJ1-1; 8 bases match TRBD1. The V and J ends lost 6 bases and 3 bases, in that order; junction bases with no gene match: 6. Germline V gene lookup returns CDR1 MNHEY and CDR2 SMNVEV (reference sequence). This CDR3 has 14 amino acids. The CDR3 here is CASSRGPTYTEAFF. For the CDR3, the DNA is TGTGCCAGCAGCAGGGGGCCGACGTACACTGAAGCTTTCTTT.

The V call is TRBV4-1, the J call TRBJ2-5, with D maybe TRBD1 (6 bases). Judging by the DNA end, TRBJ2-7 fits better; the J call may be wrong. The CDR3 covers 15 residues. The germline CDR1 and CDR2 sequences are MGHRA and YSYEKL. Written as DNA, the CDR3 is TGCGCCAGCAGCCAAGAAGCAGGGGCCCTTTACGAGCAGTACTTC. Amino acids: CASSQEAGALYEQYF.

The chain links TRBV11-1 to TRBJ1-1; D remains ambiguous. The length of the CDR3 is 12 residues. V lost 3 bases to trimming and J lost 5 bases, with 7 bases between them. The germline V gene encodes CDR1 SGHAT and CDR2 FQDESV (reference sequence). CDR3 loop: CASSFAGTEAFF. The CDR3 DNA reads as TGTGCCAGCAGCTTTGCGGGGACTGAAGCTTTCTTT.

This clone was observed a handful of times. The chain carries TRBV28 and TRBJ1-5; TRBD1 matches 7 bases. The germline CDR1 and CDR2 sequences are MDHEN and SYDVKM. V was pared by 5 bases and J by 6 bases, with 7 bases of the junction left unmatched. The CDR3 is made up of 14 amino acids. The CDR3 nucleotides read TGTGCCAGCAGTCCCCCCCACAGGGGTCAGCCCCAGCATTTT. It codes for CASSPPHRGQPQHF.

This clone was picked up one time. This sequence joins TRBV5-6 and TRBJ1-6, with D possibly matching TRBD1 (6 bases). The CDR3 totals 14 residues. Germline V gene sequence: CDR1 SGHDT, CDR2 YYEEEE. Trimming took 4 bases from V and 7 from J, leaving 12 bases between them. For the CDR3, the DNA is TGTGCCAGCAGCCGCGGACAGCAAAATTCACCCCTCCACTTT. This gives the protein CASSRGQQNSPLHF.

This rearrangement joins TRBV11-2 to TRBJ2-7, with D perhaps TRBD2 (5 bases). Germline CDR1 is SGHAT and CDR2 is FQNNGV. CDR3 size: 10 residues. Trimming took 10 bases from V and 6 from J, leaving 10 bases between them. CDR3 coding DNA: TGTGCCACGGCGGGTACCGAGCAGTACTTC. It translates to CATAGTEQYF.

The V and J genes are TRBV28 and TRBJ2-1; 7 bases agree with TRBD1. The CDR3 covers 15 residues. CDR1 is MDHEN, CDR2 SYDVKM, per germline. Trimming took 5 bases from V and 3 from J; bases not matched to a gene: 7. CDR3 amino acids: CASSPLGDSYNEQFF. DNA for the CDR3: TGTGCCAGCAGTCCTCTCGGGGACAGCTACAATGAGCAGTTCTTC. The full variable domain, in which reference TRBV28 and TRBJ2-1 provide the parts outside the CDR3, is DVKVTQSSRYLVKRTGEKVFLECVQDMDHENMFWYRQDPGLGLRLIYFSYDVKMKEKGDIPEGYSVSREKKERFSLILESASTNQTSMYLCASSPLGDSYNEQFFGPGTRLTVL.

CDR3 in amino acids: CASSWDRESQPQHF. Written as DNA, the CDR3 is TGTGCCAGCAGCTGGGACAGGGAAAGCCAGCCCCAGCATTTT. This chain connects TRBV28 to TRBJ1-5; 9 positions agree with TRBD1. The CDR3 has 14 residues. Germline CDR1 and CDR2: MDHEN and SYDVKM. V lost 6 bases and J lost 7; bases outside the gene matches: 7.

This sequence joins TRBV19 and TRBJ2-7, with TRBD1 identical over 8 bases. Trimming removed 6 bases from V and 4 bases from J; junction bases left unmatched: 8. The CDR3 is made up of 14 amino acids. In germline, CDR1 is LNHDA, CDR2 SQIVND (reference sequence). The CDR3 sequence is CASSYPGQVYEQYF. In DNA form, the CDR3 reads TGTGCCAGTAGCTACCCGGGACAGGTTTACGAGCAGTACTTC.

The chain uses TRBV30 and TRBJ2-3; weak D call: TRBD1 (6 bases). Germline CDR1 GTSNPN, CDR2 SVGIG (reference sequence). This CDR3 spans 16 amino acids. Trimming left V 1 base short and J 1 base short, with 15 bases between. CDR3 amino acids: CAWSGGTPGGTDTQYF. The CDR3 nucleotides are TGTGCCTGGAGTGGTGGGACCCCAGGGGGCACAGATACGCAGTATTTT.